Given below is one T cell receptor (beta chain) in context. The antigen is undetermined. This sample was included in a study of response to subunit inactivated influenza vaccine. Broader study findings: Authors suggested each seasonal flu vaccination may recruit only limited numbers of new T cells.

TCRdb passed the RT-PCR reads through MiXCR, listing each CDR3 protein once. Here the sample spans 600,000 to 700,000 distinct CDR3 sequences, roughly 15% being singletons. V gave up 4 bases and J gave up 8 bases, with 14 bases separating them. Per the germline V gene, CDR1 is LGHDT and CDR2 is YNNKEL (reference sequence). The CDR3 is 13 residues long. This clonotype was sampled from a man in his forties or fifties who received an inactivated influenza vaccine. The sample in question was PBMCs from blood, obtained 14 to 15 days before vaccination. This chain connects TRBV3-1 to TRBJ1-1; D call uncertain. The chain's CDR3 is CASSPSNSGEAFF. For the CDR3, the DNA is TGTGCCAGCAGCCCGTCTAATTCGGGAGAAGCTTTCTTT. The full variable domain, its missing parts supplied by reference TRBV3-1 and TRBJ1-1, is DTAVSQTPKYLVTQMGNDKSIKCEQNLGHDTMYWYKQDSKKFLKIMFSYNNKELIINETVPNRFSPKSPDKAHLNLHINSLELGDSAVYFCASSPSNSGEAFFGQGTRLTVV.